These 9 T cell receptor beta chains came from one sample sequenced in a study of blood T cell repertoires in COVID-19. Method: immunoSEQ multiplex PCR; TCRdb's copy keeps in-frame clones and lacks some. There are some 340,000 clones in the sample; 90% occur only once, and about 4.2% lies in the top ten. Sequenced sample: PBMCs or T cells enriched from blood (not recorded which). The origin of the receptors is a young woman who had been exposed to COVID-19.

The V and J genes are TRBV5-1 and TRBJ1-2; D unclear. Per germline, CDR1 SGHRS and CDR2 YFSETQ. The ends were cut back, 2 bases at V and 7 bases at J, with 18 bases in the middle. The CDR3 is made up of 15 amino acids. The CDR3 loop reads CASSLEPTAGFGYTF. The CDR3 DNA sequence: TGCGCCAGCAGCTTAGAACCCACTGCGGGTTTTGGCTACACCTTC.

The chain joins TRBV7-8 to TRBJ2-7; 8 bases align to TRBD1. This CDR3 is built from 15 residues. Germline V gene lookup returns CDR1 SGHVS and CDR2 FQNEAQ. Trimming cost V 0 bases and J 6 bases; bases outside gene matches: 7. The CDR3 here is CASSLANSGGPEQYF. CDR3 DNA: TGTGCCAGCAGCTTAGCTAACTCAGGGGGCCCCGAGCAGTACTTC. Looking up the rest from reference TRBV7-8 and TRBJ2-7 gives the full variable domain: GAGVSQSPRYKVAKRGQDVALRCDPISGHVSLFWYQQALGQGPEFLTYFQNEAQLDKSGLPSDRFFAERPEGSVSTLKIQRTQQEDSAVYLCASSLANSGGPEQYFGPGTRLTVT.

CDR3 nucleotide sequence: TGTGCCAGCAGAACTCAGTGGGAGGTCTGGTACGAGCAGTACTTC. The encoded protein is CASRTQWEVWYEQYF. The gene calls are TRBV6-5 and TRBJ2-7, with D tentatively TRBD2 (6 bases). The germline gives CDR1 MNHEY, CDR2 SVGAGI. V was pared by 6 bases and J by 4 bases, with 19 bases between. CDR3 size: 15 residues.

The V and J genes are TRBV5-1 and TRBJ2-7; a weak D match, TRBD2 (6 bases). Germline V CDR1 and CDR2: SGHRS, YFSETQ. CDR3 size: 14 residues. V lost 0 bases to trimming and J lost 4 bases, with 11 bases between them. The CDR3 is CASSLADGLYEQYF. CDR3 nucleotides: TGCGCCAGCAGCTTGGCCGACGGACTATACGAGCAGTACTTC.

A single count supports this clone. The CDR3 region has the DNA TGTGCCAGTAGTGTCCACAGGGGGCTAAACTATGGCTACACCTTC. It is translated as CASSVHRGLNYGYTF. This chain connects TRBV19 to TRBJ1-2; 9 positions match TRBD1. Trimming took 5 bases from V and 2 from J; bases not matched to a gene: 6. CDR3 length: 15 amino acids. The V gene's germline CDR1 is LNHDA and CDR2 SQIVND (reference sequence).

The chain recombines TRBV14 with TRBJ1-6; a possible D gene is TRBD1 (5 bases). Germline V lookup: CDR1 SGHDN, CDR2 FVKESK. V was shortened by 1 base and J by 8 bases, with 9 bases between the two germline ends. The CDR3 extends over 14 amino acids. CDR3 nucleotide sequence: TGTGCCAGCAGCCAAGTGGGGCGCTATTCACCCCTCCACTTT. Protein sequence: CASSQVGRYSPLHF.

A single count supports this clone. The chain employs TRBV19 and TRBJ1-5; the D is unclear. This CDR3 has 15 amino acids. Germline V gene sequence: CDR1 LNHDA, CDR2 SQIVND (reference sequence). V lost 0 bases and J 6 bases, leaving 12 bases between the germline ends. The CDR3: CASSIDLSVSQPQHF. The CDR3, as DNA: TGTGCCAGTAGTATAGATCTATCCGTTTCTCAGCCCCAGCATTTT.

The CDR3 is CSARDSGGGFF. The CDR3, as DNA: TGCAGTGCTAGAGATTCGGGGGGCGGGTTCTTC. This chain uses TRBV20-1 with TRBJ2-1, with D maybe TRBD2 (7 bases). The CDR3 has 11 residues. From germline, CDR1 is DFQATT and CDR2 SNEGSKA (reference sequence). Trimming pared 0 bases from V and 15 bases from J, leaving 12 bases between.

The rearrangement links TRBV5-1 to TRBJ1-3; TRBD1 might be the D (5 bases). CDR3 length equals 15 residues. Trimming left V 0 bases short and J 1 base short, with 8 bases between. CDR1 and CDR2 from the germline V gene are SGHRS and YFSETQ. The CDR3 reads CASSLEAGSGNTIYF. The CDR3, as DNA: TGCGCCAGCAGCTTGGAGGCAGGGTCTGGAAACACCATATATTTT.